This entry lists 5 T cell receptor beta chains sequenced from one sample in a study of vaccination and CD4 T cells after COVID-19. Treatment given: roughly 10-day PBMC culture with coronavirus spike peptide pools or control peptides (ViraFEST assay). Researchers used the Oncomine TCR Beta short-read assay to sequence DNA from cultured CD4+ T cells. TCRdb itself ran the PCR reads through MiXCR, one entry per CDR3 protein. There are 3,000 to 4,000 distinct CDR3 sequences in the sample; 70% to 80% occur only once, and 34% lies in the top ten. No antigen has been identified for these receptors. Sequenced: CD4+ T cells from blood, cultured in vitro. These receptors were taken from a human donor who had recovered from COVID-19.

This chain uses TRBV6-1 with TRBJ1-5; tentative D call: TRBD1 (5 bases). CDR1 and CDR2 from the germline V gene are MNHNS and SASEGT. V shed 6 bases and J shed 5 bases, with 14 bases lying between them. The CDR3 is 14 residues long. The CDR3: CASSDQGLHQPQHF. CDR3 bases: TGTGCCAGCAGCGATCAGGGTCTCCATCAGCCCCAGCATTTT.

The chain employs TRBV6-5 and TRBJ1-1; D remains unclear. CDR3 length equals 14 residues. V lost 3 bases and J lost 1, with 9 bases in between. The germline V gene has CDR1 MNHEY and CDR2 SVGAGI. The CDR3 nucleotides read TGTGCCAGCAGTTATGCGACTTCGAACACTGAAGCTTTCTTT. Its translation is CASSYATSNTEAFF.

The chain joins TRBV19 to TRBJ1-5; TRBD1 matches at 8 bases. V shed 3 bases, J shed 5 bases, and the junction held 6 bases outside the gene matches. From germline, CDR1 is LNHDA and CDR2 SQIVND (reference sequence). This CDR3 comprises 15 residues. As DNA, the CDR3 is TGTGCCAGTAGTATTTGGGGACAGGCATATCAGCCCCAGCATTTT. Translating it yields CASSIWGQAYQPQHF.

The chain links TRBV7-2 to TRBJ1-5; D call uncertain. The CDR3 loop spans 12 amino acids. Trimming pared 4 bases from V and 3 bases from J, leaving 4 bases between. Germline assignment: CDR1 SGHTA and CDR2 FQGNSA. The CDR3 bases are TGTGCCAGCAGCTCTTACAATCAGCCCCAGCATTTT. This gives the protein CASSSYNQPQHF.

This clonotype was detected only a few times. This rearrangement joins TRBV10-2 to TRBJ2-7, with D perhaps assigned TRBD1 or TRBD2 (5 bases each). The CDR3 covers 14 residues. V lost 8 bases, J lost 5 bases, and 19 bases lay in between. Germline CDR1 reads WSHSY; CDR2 reads SAAADI. The CDR3 DNA is TGCGCCAGCGTCCGGGACGAGTCATCCGACGAGCAGTACTTC. Residues: CASVRDESSDEQYF.